A selection of T cell receptor beta chains follows, all from one sample in a study of blood T cell repertoires in COVID-19. Only in-frame clones appear in the TCRdb table, and some are missing; sequencing was by immunoSEQ multiplex PCR. The sample comprises 260,000 or so clones, roughly 88% of which are singletons, and around 1.2% rests with the top ten. Sequencing was done on a sample of PBMCs or T cells enriched from blood (not recorded which). These receptors were collected from a woman in her thirties or forties with acute COVID-19. Each CDR3 is given with its conserved first and last residue. A clone size is listed for some rows: how often the clone was seen (once, few, many), or a class if it is expanded.

clone_size j_call v_call cdr3_aa
. TRBJ2-1 TRBV10-2 CASSDLAGGPWEQFF
. TRBJ2-7 TRBV6-5 CASRLQGGEQYF
. TRBJ1-6 TRBV7-9 CASSLSRGGTYNSPLHF
. TRBJ2-1 TRBV30 CALKGGSYNEQFF
. TRBJ2-7 TRBV18 CASSPFGTGNSYEQYF
. TRBJ2-4 TRBV30 CAWSVRLGGEAKNIQYF
. TRBJ1-5 TRBV27 CASSLRAGGNQPQHF
. TRBJ2-5 TRBV27 CASSTPGQAGETQYF
once TRBJ2-1 TRBV2 CASSVGLAGVEEQFF
. TRBJ2-7 TRBV18 CASSPLGGSPYF
. TRBJ2-4 TRBV28 CASSSGLEQYF
. TRBJ2-5 TRBV24-1 CATSDLGESQETQYF
. TRBJ2-1 TRBV4-2 CASSHGTGISSYNEQFF
. TRBJ1-2 TRBV30 CAWSVNGGGYTF
. TRBJ1-3 TRBV19 CASSMRFSRDTIYF
. TRBJ2-1 TRBV4-3 CASSQSTRYNEQFF
. TRBJ1-2 TRBV5-1 CASSLVLAGEGYTF
. TRBJ2-6 TRBV28 CASSLRSGTGNSGANVLTF
. TRBJ1-5 TRBV28 CASSSQGTSNQPQHF
. TRBJ2-1 TRBV24-1 CATSEEPGLAGVKEQFF
. TRBJ1-1 TRBV27 CASSLGTGYTEAFF
once TRBJ2-7 TRBV3-1/TRBV3-2 CASSHTFGGDEQYF
. TRBJ1-1 TRBV18 CASSPLQGSTEAFF
. TRBJ1-3 TRBV3-1/TRBV3-2 CASSPYPENSGNTIYF
. TRBJ2-7 TRBV24-1 CATSERAGTGKGSYEQYF
. TRBJ2-3 TRBV7-6 CASSLEDRATDTQYF
. TRBJ1-2 TRBV13 CASSLGSGYGYTF
. TRBJ1-4 TRBV9 CASSVEEGPVNEKLFF
. TRBJ2-5 TRBV7-6 CASSFIQQETQYF
once TRBJ1-4 TRBV7-9 CASSLVGRDNEKLFF
once TRBJ1-1 TRBV7-9 CASSAEGQTNTEAFF
once TRBJ2-1 TRBV11-2 CASSVPGQGFYNEQFF
. TRBJ1-1 TRBV10-3 CATAKDRENTEAFF
once TRBJ2-1 TRBV11-2 CASSLRLAGNNEQFF
few TRBJ2-1 TRBV6-4 CASRPSGSSYNEQFF
many TRBJ2-7 TRBV27 CASSSARDSLSSSYEQYF
. TRBJ1-2 TRBV3-1/TRBV3-2 CASRTGDYGYTF
. TRBJ2-1 TRBV30 CAWSGSGSLNEQFF
. TRBJ1-1 TRBV6-5 CASSSSRGANTEAFF
. TRBJ2-3 TRBV19 CASSIGQRPNTDTQYF
. TRBJ2-7 TRBV11-2 CASSISSGTLEQYF
. TRBJ1-1 TRBV5-4 CASSLYQGTEAFF
once TRBJ2-1 TRBV7-9 CASSWGQGEQFF
. TRBJ2-4 TRBV5-5 CASSSPGLRNIQYF
. TRBJ1-1 TRBV6-5 CASMWGGGNTEAFF
. TRBJ2-2 TRBV2 CASRYGTYTGELFF
. TRBJ1-4 TRBV28 CASSSPGQATNEKLFF
. TRBJ1-2 TRBV4-2 CASSQGQGAINYGYTF
. TRBJ2-1 TRBV10-2 CASSGAYNEQFF
once TRBJ1-2 TRBV14 CASSRLTGTDYGYTF
. TRBJ1-5 TRBV13 CASSASDSKNQPQHF
. TRBJ1-1 TRBV19 CASSYRTSRPVDVSTEAFF
. TRBJ1-1 TRBV24-1 CATSLGNTEAFF
. TRBJ1-5 TRBV12-3/TRBV12-4 CASSGGYQPQHF
. TRBJ1-5 TRBV27 CASSQGGSGNQPQHF